This is a list of T cell receptor beta chains from one sample in a study of OX40 agonist ivuxolimab in advanced cancers. Some clones are missing from TCRdb's copy, which holds only in-frame ones; the method was immunoSEQ multiplex PCR. Here the sample spans 83,000 or so clones, roughly four fifths being singletons. Sample: CD4+ or CD8+ T cells sorted from blood, taken in a trial of the OX40 agonist ivuxolimab. The receptors derive from an adult with an advanced solid tumor such as melanoma, head and neck, liver or kidney cancer. Both conserved end residues are part of each CDR3. Fields, in order: J gene, V gene, D gene, clone size, CDR3 DNA, CDR3 protein. The D gene is left open where the match is weak. Part of the rows lack a size; the others show once, few, many or a class for expanded clones.

j_gene: TRBJ1-6
v_gene: TRBV30
d_gene: NA
abundance: NA
CDR3nt: TGTGCCTGGAGCACGGGGGGGCGGAATTCACCCCTCCACTTT
CDR3aa: CAWSTGGRNSPLHF

j_gene: TRBJ2-7
v_gene: TRBV7-9
d_gene: NA
abundance: NA
CDR3nt: TGTGCCAGCAGCTTAGCGGGTTCGGGCAGTCAGGTCTACGAGCAGTACTTC
CDR3aa: CASSLAGSGSQVYEQYF

j_gene: TRBJ2-7
v_gene: TRBV6-1
d_gene: TRBD2
abundance: NA
CDR3nt: TGTGCCAGCAGACTAGCGGGTAGCGGTTACGAGCAGTACTTC
CDR3aa: CASRLAGSGYEQYF

j_gene: TRBJ1-2
v_gene: TRBV18
d_gene: NA
abundance: NA
CDR3nt: TGTGCCAGCTCACCGGGCCTCATCTATGGCTACACCTTC
CDR3aa: CASSPGLIYGYTF

j_gene: TRBJ1-5
v_gene: TRBV6-5
d_gene: NA
abundance: NA
CDR3nt: TGTGCCAGCAGTTACTCGATGGGGGTTAATCAGCCCCAGCATTTT
CDR3aa: CASSYSMGVNQPQHF

j_gene: TRBJ1-1
v_gene: TRBV5-1
d_gene: TRBD1
abundance: NA
CDR3nt: TGCGCCAGCAGCCCACTGGGACAGGGCGGCTCTGAAGCTTTCTTT
CDR3aa: CASSPLGQGGSEAFF

j_gene: TRBJ1-6
v_gene: TRBV15
d_gene: TRBD1
abundance: NA
CDR3nt: TGTGCCACCAGCAGACTGTACGGGAACAGGGGGAATTCACCCCTCCACTTT
CDR3aa: CATSRLYGNRGNSPLHF

j_gene: TRBJ1-1
v_gene: TRBV6-5
d_gene: NA
abundance: once
CDR3nt: TGTGCCAGCAGTTACGAGTACGACACTGAAGCTTTCTTT
CDR3aa: CASSYEYDTEAFF

j_gene: TRBJ2-7
v_gene: TRBV30
d_gene: NA
abundance: NA
CDR3nt: TGTGCCTGGCGACAGGGAGGCTACGAGCAGTACTTC
CDR3aa: CAWRQGGYEQYF

j_gene: TRBJ1-2
v_gene: TRBV6-1
d_gene: NA
abundance: few
CDR3nt: TGTGCCAGCAGTGAAGCGGTAGGGGTGGGTGGCTACACCTTC
CDR3aa: CASSEAVGVGGYTF

j_gene: TRBJ1-1
v_gene: TRBV28
d_gene: NA
abundance: NA
CDR3nt: TGTGCCAGCAGTTTGTTTGCAGGGGAGGCTACCAACACTGAAGCTTTCTTT
CDR3aa: CASSLFAGEATNTEAFF

j_gene: TRBJ2-5
v_gene: TRBV5-4
d_gene: TRBD1
abundance: NA
CDR3nt: TGTGCCAGCAGCTTTTCAAGGACAGGGGACCAAGAGACCCAGTACTTC
CDR3aa: CASSFSRTGDQETQYF

j_gene: TRBJ1-2
v_gene: TRBV10-3
d_gene: NA
abundance: once
CDR3nt: TGTGCCATCACGGGCAGGGAAAACTATGGCTACACCTTC
CDR3aa: CAITGRENYGYTF

j_gene: TRBJ1-1
v_gene: TRBV9
d_gene: NA
abundance: NA
CDR3nt: TGTGCCAGCAGCGTAGGGCGGGAGGGTACTGAAGCTTTCTTT
CDR3aa: CASSVGREGTEAFF

j_gene: TRBJ1-2
v_gene: TRBV19
d_gene: TRBD1
abundance: NA
CDR3nt: TGTGCCAGTAGTCCGCAGGGGGGCAGAAAGGTCTATGGCTACACCTTC
CDR3aa: CASSPQGGRKVYGYTF

j_gene: TRBJ1-1
v_gene: TRBV4-1
d_gene: TRBD1
abundance: NA
CDR3nt: TGCGCCAGCAGCCAACCAACAGGGGGCACTGAAGCTTTCTTT
CDR3aa: CASSQPTGGTEAFF

j_gene: TRBJ2-7
v_gene: TRBV29-1
d_gene: TRBD1
abundance: NA
CDR3nt: TGCAGCGTTGTTAGACAGGGGGTCTACGAGCAGTACTTC
CDR3aa: CSVVRQGVYEQYF

j_gene: TRBJ2-5
v_gene: TRBV18
d_gene: TRBD1
abundance: NA
CDR3nt: TGTGCCAGCTCACCGTTTCGACAGGGGCAAGAGACCCAGTACTTC
CDR3aa: CASSPFRQGQETQYF

j_gene: TRBJ1-6
v_gene: TRBV4-3
d_gene: NA
abundance: NA
CDR3nt: TGCGCCAGCAGCCAAGATTGGCGAGGAGGGGAGTGGGATTCACCCCTCCACTTT
CDR3aa: CASSQDWRGGEWDSPLHF

j_gene: TRBJ1-3
v_gene: TRBV9
d_gene: NA
abundance: few
CDR3nt: TGTGCCAGCAGAGGATACGCTGGAAACACCATATATTTT
CDR3aa: CASRGYAGNTIYF

j_gene: TRBJ1-1
v_gene: TRBV7-9
d_gene: NA
abundance: NA
CDR3nt: TGTGCCAGCAGCTTAAGGGCAGCTGAAGCTTTCTTT
CDR3aa: CASSLRAAEAFF

j_gene: TRBJ2-2
v_gene: TRBV5-5
d_gene: TRBD1
abundance: NA
CDR3nt: TGTGCCAGCGTATCCGGACAGGTGAACACCGGGGAGCTGTTTTTT
CDR3aa: CASVSGQVNTGELFF

j_gene: TRBJ1-4
v_gene: TRBV5-1
d_gene: NA
abundance: NA
CDR3nt: TGCGCCAGCAGCTTGGGTATCCGGGGTGGGGATGAAAAACTGTTTTTT
CDR3aa: CASSLGIRGGDEKLFF

j_gene: TRBJ1-1
v_gene: TRBV28
d_gene: NA
abundance: NA
CDR3nt: TGTGCCAGCAGTACAAGGGGGACTGAAGCTTTCTTT
CDR3aa: CASSTRGTEAFF

j_gene: TRBJ2-3
v_gene: TRBV5-4
d_gene: TRBD2
abundance: NA
CDR3nt: TGTGCCAGCAGCTCGAAGCGGGGGAGGAGCACAGATACGCAGTATTTT
CDR3aa: CASSSKRGRSTDTQYF

j_gene: TRBJ1-4
v_gene: TRBV5-4
d_gene: NA
abundance: NA
CDR3nt: TGTGCCAGCAGCTTCGATACACAGAAACTGTTTTTT
CDR3aa: CASSFDTQKLFF

j_gene: TRBJ1-5
v_gene: TRBV6-1
d_gene: NA
abundance: few
CDR3nt: TGTGCCAGTGCCGGGACCCTGGGGCCCCAGCATTTT
CDR3aa: CASAGTLGPQHF

j_gene: TRBJ2-1
v_gene: TRBV11-2
d_gene: TRBD2
abundance: NA
CDR3nt: TGTGCCAGCAGCCCCCGGGGGAGGCGGGGGAAACTCTACAATGAGCAGTTCTTC
CDR3aa: CASSPRGRRGKLYNEQFF

j_gene: TRBJ2-7
v_gene: TRBV5-1
d_gene: NA
abundance: NA
CDR3nt: TGCGCCAGCAGCTTTTCCCCGTCGGGAGAATCGGGAGAGCAGTACTTC
CDR3aa: CASSFSPSGESGEQYF

j_gene: TRBJ1-3
v_gene: TRBV5-5
d_gene: NA
abundance: NA
CDR3nt: TGTGCCAGCAGCCACGACCCGGGGGGGTCTACCTCTGGAAACACCATATATTTT
CDR3aa: CASSHDPGGSTSGNTIYF

j_gene: TRBJ2-4
v_gene: TRBV30
d_gene: NA
abundance: NA
CDR3nt: TGTGCCTGGAGTCCGAGAGTTAGGATTCAGTACTTC
CDR3aa: CAWSPRVRIQYF

j_gene: TRBJ2-3
v_gene: TRBV27
d_gene: TRBD2
abundance: NA
CDR3nt: TGTGCCAGCAATCTAGGACTAGCGGGGGGGGTTGCGCAGTATTTT
CDR3aa: CASNLGLAGGVAQYF

j_gene: TRBJ2-3
v_gene: TRBV2
d_gene: NA
abundance: NA
CDR3nt: TGTGCCAGCATCCGGACAGAAAGCACAGATACGCAGTATTTT
CDR3aa: CASIRTESTDTQYF

j_gene: TRBJ1-1
v_gene: TRBV9
d_gene: NA
abundance: NA
CDR3nt: TGTGCCAGCAGCGTAGTACGAGGGGAGACTGAAGCTTTCTTT
CDR3aa: CASSVVRGETEAFF

j_gene: TRBJ1-6
v_gene: TRBV4-3
d_gene: NA
abundance: NA
CDR3nt: TGCGCCAGCAGCCAAGTAAGGGACAAGAATTCACCCCTCCACTTT
CDR3aa: CASSQVRDKNSPLHF

j_gene: TRBJ2-5
v_gene: TRBV28
d_gene: NA
abundance: NA
CDR3nt: TGTGCCAGCAGTTTACCCGGGGGTCAAGAGACCCAGTACTTC
CDR3aa: CASSLPGGQETQYF

j_gene: TRBJ2-7
v_gene: TRBV14
d_gene: NA
abundance: once
CDR3nt: TGTGCCAGCAGCCAAGTAGTCGGCAGGTCGACCTACGAGCAGTACTTC
CDR3aa: CASSQVVGRSTYEQYF

j_gene: TRBJ1-4
v_gene: TRBV6-5
d_gene: NA
abundance: NA
CDR3nt: TGTGCCAGCAGTTACTACGGCGGCCTCACTAATGAAAAACTGTTTTTT
CDR3aa: CASSYYGGLTNEKLFF

j_gene: TRBJ2-5
v_gene: TRBV6-1
d_gene: TRBD2
abundance: NA
CDR3nt: TGTGCCAGCAGTGAGTTGGGAGGGGAGACCCAGTACTTC
CDR3aa: CASSELGGETQYF

j_gene: TRBJ1-1
v_gene: TRBV28
d_gene: NA
abundance: NA
CDR3nt: TGTGCCAGCACCTTGGACGGGAACACTGAAGCTTTCTTT
CDR3aa: CASTLDGNTEAFF

j_gene: TRBJ2-1
v_gene: TRBV11-3
d_gene: TRBD2
abundance: NA
CDR3nt: TGTGCCAGCAGCCGACTAGCGGGGGGATACAATGAGCAGTTCTTC
CDR3aa: CASSRLAGGYNEQFF

j_gene: TRBJ2-3
v_gene: TRBV11-2
d_gene: NA
abundance: NA
CDR3nt: TGTGCCAGCAGCCGGCAGGGTGCAGGAATCTTCGGAGATACGCAGTATTTT
CDR3aa: CASSRQGAGIFGDTQYF

j_gene: TRBJ2-1
v_gene: TRBV6-1
d_gene: TRBD2
abundance: NA
CDR3nt: TGTGCCAGAACAGCGGGGTACAATGAGCAGTTCTTC
CDR3aa: CARTAGYNEQFF

j_gene: TRBJ2-5
v_gene: TRBV2
d_gene: NA
abundance: few
CDR3nt: TGTGCCAGCAGACGGGGCCAAGAGACCCAGTACTTC
CDR3aa: CASRRGQETQYF

j_gene: TRBJ2-3
v_gene: TRBV7-3
d_gene: TRBD1
abundance: NA
CDR3nt: TGTGCCAGCAGCACGGGACAGGCGTACGGAGATACGCAGTATTTT
CDR3aa: CASSTGQAYGDTQYF

j_gene: TRBJ1-3
v_gene: TRBV5-5
d_gene: TRBD1
abundance: NA
CDR3nt: TGTGCCAGCAGCCAAGGGACAGCTGGAAACACCATATATTTT
CDR3aa: CASSQGTAGNTIYF

j_gene: TRBJ1-5
v_gene: TRBV21-1
d_gene: NA
abundance: NA
CDR3nt: TGTGCCAGCAGCAGAGGCAGGGTAGATCAGCCCCAGCATTTT
CDR3aa: CASSRGRVDQPQHF